This T cell receptor (beta chain) was sequenced during a study of T cell therapy after organ transplantation. Whole-study context: Expansion used a peptide pool of 30 HLA class I and II CMV epitopes. After therapy, patients were monitored for roughly 30 weeks. Patients received a median of 1.92 x 10^8 CMV-specific T cells over 2 to 6 infusions.

The assay was immunoSEQ multiplex PCR, and TCRdb's table has in-frame clones only and misses some. In the table there are about 17,000 clones, 65% to 90% of which are singletons. The time point: 20-29 weeks after completion of therapy. Drug-resistant or recurrent cytomegalovirus affected these solid-organ transplant recipient patients. CDR1 and CDR2 from the germline V gene are GTSNPN and SVGIG (reference sequence). V was cut by 5 bases and J by 4 bases, with 12 bases left in between. CDR3 size: 12 residues. Concerning this clone itself: Its antigen is as yet unknown.

The V and J genes are TRBV30 and TRBJ2-7, with a weak D call TRBD2 (6 bases). The sample consisted of CD8+ T cells from blood, taken after autologous CMV-specific T cell therapy. The TCR sequence derives from a human patient who had received a solid organ transplant and had CMV disease. Some T cells may be transferred from the graft donor. The CDR3 loop is CAWAPAGYEQYF. CDR3 DNA: TGTGCCTGGGCGCCGGCGGGGTACGAGCAGTACTTC.